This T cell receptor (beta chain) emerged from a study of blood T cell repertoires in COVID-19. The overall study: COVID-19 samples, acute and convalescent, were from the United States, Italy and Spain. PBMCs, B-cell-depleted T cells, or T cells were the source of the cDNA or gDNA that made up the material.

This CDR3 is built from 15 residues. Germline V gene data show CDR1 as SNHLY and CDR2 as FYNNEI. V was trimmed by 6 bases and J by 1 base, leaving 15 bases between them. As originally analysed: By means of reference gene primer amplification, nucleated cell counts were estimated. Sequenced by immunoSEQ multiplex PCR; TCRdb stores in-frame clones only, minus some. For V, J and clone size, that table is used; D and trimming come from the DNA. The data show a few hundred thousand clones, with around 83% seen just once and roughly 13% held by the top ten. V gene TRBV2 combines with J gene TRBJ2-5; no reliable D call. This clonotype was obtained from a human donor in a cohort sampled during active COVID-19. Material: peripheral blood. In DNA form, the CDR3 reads TGTGCCAGCAGGTGGGCCTCCACCTTCCAAGAGACCCAGTACTTC. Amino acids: CASRWASTFQETQYF.